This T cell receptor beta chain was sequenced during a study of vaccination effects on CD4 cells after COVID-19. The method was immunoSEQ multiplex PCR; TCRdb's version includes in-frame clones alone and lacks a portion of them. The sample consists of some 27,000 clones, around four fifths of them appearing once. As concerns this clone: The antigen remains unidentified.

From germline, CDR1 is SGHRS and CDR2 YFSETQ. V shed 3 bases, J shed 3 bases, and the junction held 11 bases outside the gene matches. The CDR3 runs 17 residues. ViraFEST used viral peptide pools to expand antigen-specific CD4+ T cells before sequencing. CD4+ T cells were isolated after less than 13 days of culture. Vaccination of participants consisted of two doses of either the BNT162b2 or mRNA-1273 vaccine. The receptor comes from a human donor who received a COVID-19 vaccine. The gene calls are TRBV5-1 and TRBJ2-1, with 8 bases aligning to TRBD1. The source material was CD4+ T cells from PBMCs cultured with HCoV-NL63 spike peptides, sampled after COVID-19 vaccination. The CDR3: CASSYISGTGSYNEQFF. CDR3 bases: TGCGCCAGCAGCTACATATCCGGGACAGGAAGCTACAATGAGCAGTTCTTC.